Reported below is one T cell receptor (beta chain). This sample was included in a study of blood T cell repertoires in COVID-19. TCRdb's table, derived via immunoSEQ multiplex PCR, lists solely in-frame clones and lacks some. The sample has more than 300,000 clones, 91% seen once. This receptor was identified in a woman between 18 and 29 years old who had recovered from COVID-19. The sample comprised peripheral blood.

CDR3 sequence (DNA): TGTGCCAGCAGCTCTGGACAGCTTAGTACAGATACGCAGTATTTT. Translated: CASSSGQLSTDTQYF. The chain has TRBV11-2 and TRBJ2-3; a possible D gene is TRBD1 (6 bases). Germline V lookup: CDR1 SGHAT, CDR2 FQNNGV. CDR3 size: 15 residues. V dropped 4 bases and J dropped 3 bases, with 14 bases sitting between them.